The entry below describes one TCR beta chain. This sample is drawn from a study of blood T cell repertoires in COVID-19. The germline gives CDR1 SGHDN, CDR2 FVKESK. This CDR3 contains 14 residues. V was shortened by 3 bases and J by 4 bases, with 12 bases between the two germline ends. Data came from immunoSEQ multiplex PCR; TCRdb stores just in-frame clones and leaves some out. The sample shows about 98,000 clones, about 85% of them seen only once. The chain joins TRBV14 to TRBJ1-2, with D perhaps TRBD1 (5 bases). The sequencing input was peripheral blood. This TCR came from a woman older than 75 with acute or convalescent COVID-19. CDR3 DNA: TGTGCCAGCAGCCAGGTCAACGGGGGCTATGGCTACACCTTC. It is translated as CASSQVNGGYGYTF.